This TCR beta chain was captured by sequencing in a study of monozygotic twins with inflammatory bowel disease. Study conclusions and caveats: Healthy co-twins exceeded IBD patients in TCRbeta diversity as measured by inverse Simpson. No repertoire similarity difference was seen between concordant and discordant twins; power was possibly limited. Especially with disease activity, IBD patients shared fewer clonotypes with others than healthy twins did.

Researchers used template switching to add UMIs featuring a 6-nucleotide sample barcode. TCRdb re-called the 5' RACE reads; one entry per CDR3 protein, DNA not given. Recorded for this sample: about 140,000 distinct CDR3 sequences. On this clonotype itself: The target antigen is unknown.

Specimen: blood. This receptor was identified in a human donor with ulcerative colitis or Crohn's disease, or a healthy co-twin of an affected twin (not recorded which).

CDR3 amino acids: CATISSTGSNGYTF. The V call is TRBV6-1, the J call TRBJ1-2; with no DNA, the TCRdb D assignment of TRBD1 cannot be verified. Germline lookup yields CDR1 MNHNS and CDR2 SASEGT. This CDR3 contains 14 residues.